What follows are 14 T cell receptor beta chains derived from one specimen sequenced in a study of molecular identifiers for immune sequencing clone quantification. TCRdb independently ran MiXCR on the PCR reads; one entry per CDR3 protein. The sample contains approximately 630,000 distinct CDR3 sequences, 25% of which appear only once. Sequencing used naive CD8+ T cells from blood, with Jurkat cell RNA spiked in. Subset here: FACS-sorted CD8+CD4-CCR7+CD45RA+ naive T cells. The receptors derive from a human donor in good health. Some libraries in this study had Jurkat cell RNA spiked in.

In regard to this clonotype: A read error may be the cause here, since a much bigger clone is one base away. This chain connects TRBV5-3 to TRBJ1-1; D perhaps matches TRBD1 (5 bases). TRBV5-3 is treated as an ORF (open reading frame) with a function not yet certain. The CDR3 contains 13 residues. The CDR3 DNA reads TGTGCCAGCAGCTTCAGGGAGGACACTGAAGCTTTCTTT. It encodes CASSFREDTEAFF.

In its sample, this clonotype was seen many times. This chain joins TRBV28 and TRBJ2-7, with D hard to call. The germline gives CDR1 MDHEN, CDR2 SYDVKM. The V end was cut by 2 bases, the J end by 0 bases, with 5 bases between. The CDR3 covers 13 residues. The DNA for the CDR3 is TGTGCCAGCAGTTTACGGAGCTCCTACGAGCAGTACTTC. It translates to CASSLRSSYEQYF. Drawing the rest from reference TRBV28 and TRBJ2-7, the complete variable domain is DVKVTQSSRYLVKRTGEKVFLECVQDMDHENMFWYRQDPGLGLRLIYFSYDVKMKEKGDIPEGYSVSREKKERFSLILESASTNQTSMYLCASSLRSSYEQYFGPGTRLTVT.

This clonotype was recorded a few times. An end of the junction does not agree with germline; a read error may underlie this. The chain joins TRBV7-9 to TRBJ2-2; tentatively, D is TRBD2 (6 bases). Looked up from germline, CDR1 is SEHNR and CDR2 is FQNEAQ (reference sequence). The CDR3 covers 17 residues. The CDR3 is CASSSRWGASSSGGLFF. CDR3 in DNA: TGTGCCAGCAGCTCCCGGTGGGGAGCGAGCTCGTCCGGGGGGCTGTTTTTT. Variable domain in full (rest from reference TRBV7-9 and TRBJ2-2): DTGVSQNPRHKITKRGQNVTFRCDPISEHNRLYWYRQTLGQGPEFLTYFQNEAQLEKSRLLSDRFSAERPKGSFSTLEIQRTEQGDSAMYLCASSSRWGASSSGGLFFGEGSRLTVL.

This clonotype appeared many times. The CDR3 is CASSALAGEVEQYF. The CDR3 bases are TGTGCCAGCAGTGCCCTGGCGGGAGAGGTCGAGCAGTACTTC. The chain has TRBV28 and TRBJ2-7; 7 bases are a match to TRBD2. This CDR3 has 14 residues. Per germline, CDR1 MDHEN and CDR2 SYDVKM. J lost 6 bases, V lost 5 bases, and 10 bases had no gene match.

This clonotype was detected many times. The CDR3 loop is CSVEFMDNYGYTF. In nucleotides, the CDR3 is TGCAGCGTTGAATTTATGGATAACTATGGCTACACCTTC. This chain connects TRBV29-1 to TRBJ1-2; D unresolved. Between the trimmed V and J ends, which lost 2 bases and 1 base, there was a span of 8 bases. The CDR3 has 13 amino acids. Germline loops: CDR1 SQVTM, CDR2 ANQGSEA.

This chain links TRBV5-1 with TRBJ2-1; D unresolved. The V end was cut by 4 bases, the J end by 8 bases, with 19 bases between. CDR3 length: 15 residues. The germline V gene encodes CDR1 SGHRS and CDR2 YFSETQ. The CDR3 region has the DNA TGCGCCAGCAGCCCCCTAAGTGAACAACACCATGAGCAGTTCTTC. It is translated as CASSPLSEQHHEQFF.

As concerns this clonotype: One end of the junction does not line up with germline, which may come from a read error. This CDR3 reads CASGLSPSGAFSYNEQFF. The CDR3 DNA follows: TGTGCCAGCGGCTTATCCCCCAGCGGCGCCTTCTCCTACAATGAGCAGTTCTTC. This rearrangement joins TRBV7-6 to TRBJ2-1; possible D gene TRBD2, 5 bases. Per germline, CDR1 SGHVS and CDR2 FNYEAQ. This CDR3 is built from 18 residues.

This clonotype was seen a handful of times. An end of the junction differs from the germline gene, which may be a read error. The CDR3 bases are TGTGCCAGCAGCTTGGATTTGCGGGACAGGGGCCGCAATCAGCCCCAGCATTTT. Its protein is CASSLDLRDRGRNQPQHF. This chain connects TRBV5-3 to TRBJ1-5; 10 bases agree with TRBD1. TRBV5-3 qualifies as an ORF whose function is uncertain. This CDR3 has 18 residues.

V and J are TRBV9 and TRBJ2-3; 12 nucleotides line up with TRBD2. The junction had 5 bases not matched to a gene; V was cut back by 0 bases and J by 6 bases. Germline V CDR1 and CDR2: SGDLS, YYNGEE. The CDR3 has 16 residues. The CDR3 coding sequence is TGTGCCAGCAGCGTAGGTACTAGCGGGGGGCGGGATACGCAGTATTTT. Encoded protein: CASSVGTSGGRDTQYF.

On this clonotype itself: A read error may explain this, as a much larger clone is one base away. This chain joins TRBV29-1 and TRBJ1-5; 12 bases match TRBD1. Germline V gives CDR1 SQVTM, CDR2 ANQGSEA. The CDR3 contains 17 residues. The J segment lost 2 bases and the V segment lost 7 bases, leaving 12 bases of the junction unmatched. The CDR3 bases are TGCAGCGCAAACCCGGGACAGGGGGCCATTGGCAATCAGCCCCAGCATTTT. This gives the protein CSANPGQGAIGNQPQHF.

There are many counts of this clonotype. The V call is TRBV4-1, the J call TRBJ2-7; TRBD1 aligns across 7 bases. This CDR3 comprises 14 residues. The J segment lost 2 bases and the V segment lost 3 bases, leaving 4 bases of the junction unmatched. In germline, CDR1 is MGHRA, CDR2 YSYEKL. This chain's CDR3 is CASSHPGQTYEQYF. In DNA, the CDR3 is TGCGCCAGCAGCCACCCGGGACAGACCTACGAGCAGTACTTC.

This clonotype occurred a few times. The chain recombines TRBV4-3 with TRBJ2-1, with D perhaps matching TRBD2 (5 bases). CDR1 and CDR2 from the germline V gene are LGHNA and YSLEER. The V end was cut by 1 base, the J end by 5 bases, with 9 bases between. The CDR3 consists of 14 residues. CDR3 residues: CASSQADFNNEQFF. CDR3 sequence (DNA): TGCGCCAGCAGCCAAGCGGACTTCAACAATGAGCAGTTCTTC.

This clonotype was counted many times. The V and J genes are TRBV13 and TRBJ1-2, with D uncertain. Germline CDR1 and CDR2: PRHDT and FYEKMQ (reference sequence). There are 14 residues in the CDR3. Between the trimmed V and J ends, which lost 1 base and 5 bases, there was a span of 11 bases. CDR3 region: CASSLAVEGYGYTF. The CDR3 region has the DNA TGTGCCAGCAGCTTAGCGGTCGAGGGATATGGCTACACCTTC.

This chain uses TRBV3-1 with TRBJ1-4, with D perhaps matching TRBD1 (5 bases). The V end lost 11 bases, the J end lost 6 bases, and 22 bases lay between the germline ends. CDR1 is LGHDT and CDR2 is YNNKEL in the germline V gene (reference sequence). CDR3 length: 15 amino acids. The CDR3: CAGGNLSQGDEKLFF. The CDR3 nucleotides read TGTGCCGGCGGGAACTTAAGTCAGGGAGATGAAAAACTGTTTTTT.